The source of this T cell receptor beta chain is a study of vaccination effects on CD4 cells after COVID-19. For the study at large: ViraFEST assay sequencing came after antigen-specific CD4+ T cells were expanded with viral peptide pools.

The CDR3 loop spans 17 amino acids. Per the germline V gene, CDR1 is KGHSH and CDR2 is LQKENI. V lost 3 bases to trimming and J lost 5 bases, with 22 bases between them. Assay used: immunoSEQ multiplex PCR; TCRdb lists only in-frame clones, some missing. Of 25,000 to 35,000 clones in the sample, roughly 70% were seen once. Note on this clone: Its antigen is undetermined.

Study observations and caveats: By a late point after vaccination, infection- and vaccine-induced clones had shrunk markedly through clonal contraction.

Following 10 days of culture, CD4+ T cells were isolated. All vaccine recipients tested negative for nucleocapsid antibodies and had never contracted SARS-CoV-2 infection. Half-medium replacement with IL-2 medium occurred on days 3 and 7. The TCR sequence derives from a human donor who received a COVID-19 vaccine. The specimen comprised CD4+ T cells from PBMCs cultured without peptide, sampled before COVID-19 vaccination. The chain carries TRBV18 and TRBJ1-2; D perhaps matches TRBD1 (5 bases). The chain's CDR3 is CASSPREDKQDPYGYTF. The CDR3 DNA follows: TGTGCCAGCTCACCTCGAGAGGACAAGCAAGACCCTTATGGCTACACCTTC.